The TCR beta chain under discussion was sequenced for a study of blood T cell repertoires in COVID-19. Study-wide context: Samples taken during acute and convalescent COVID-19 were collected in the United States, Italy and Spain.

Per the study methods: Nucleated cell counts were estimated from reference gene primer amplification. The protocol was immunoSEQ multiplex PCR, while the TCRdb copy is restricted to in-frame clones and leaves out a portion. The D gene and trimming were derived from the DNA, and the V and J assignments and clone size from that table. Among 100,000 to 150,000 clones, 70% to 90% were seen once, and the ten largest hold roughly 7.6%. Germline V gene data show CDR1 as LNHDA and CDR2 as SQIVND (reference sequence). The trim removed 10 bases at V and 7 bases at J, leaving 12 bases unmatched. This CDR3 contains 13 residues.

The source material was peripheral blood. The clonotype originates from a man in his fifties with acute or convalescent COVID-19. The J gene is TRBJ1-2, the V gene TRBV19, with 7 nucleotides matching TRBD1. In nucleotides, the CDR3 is TGTGCCACTAAGGACAGGAACGCTCTTGGCTACACCTTC. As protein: CATKDRNALGYTF.